This TCR beta chain was found in a study of blood T cell repertoires in COVID-19. For the study at large: COVID-19 samples collected from the United States, Italy and Spain covered acute and convalescent phases.

The V end lost 9 bases, the J end lost 0 bases, and 9 bases lay between the germline ends. The CDR3 contains 13 residues. From germline, CDR1 is SNHLY and CDR2 FYNNEI. Generated by immunoSEQ multiplex PCR, the TCRdb table keeps only in-frame clones and is missing some. The sample lists roughly 190,000 clones, over 70% occurring once. Sequenced material: peripheral blood. The genes are TRBV2 and TRBJ1-5; no firm D call. The receptor was isolated from a man over 45 with active or convalescent COVID-19. This CDR3 reads CASRGYSNQPQHF. The CDR3 DNA sequence: TGTGCCAGTCGAGGGTATAGCAATCAGCCCCAGCATTTT.